This T cell receptor (beta chain) appears in the sequencing data of a study of T cells in Graves' hyperthyroidism and ophthalmopathy. Looking at the study overall: Peripheral blood was drawn at first diagnosis, prior to all treatment.

RNA transcripts gave rise to amplified TCR beta CDR3 regions. TCR CDR3 underwent first-round RT-PCR with the HTBI primer set. MiXCR, applied by TCRdb to the multiplex PCR reads, yields one record per CDR3 protein. Here the sample spans fewer than 650,000 distinct CDR3 sequences, approximately 15% being singletons. V lost 3 bases to trimming and J lost 2 bases; unmatched junction nucleotides: 5. The CDR3 is made up of 15 amino acids. Newly diagnosed hyperthyroidism patients aged 18 to 65 years had disease lasting under 2 months. The PBMCs were sourced from fresh peripheral blood (around 9.3 ml). General study results and limits: Stable hyperthyroidism was told apart from ophthalmopathy by a model built on 13 V-J features.

This clonotype appeared many times. Its antigen is unknown. The specimen was blood. The TCR sequence derives from a woman aged 25 to 45 with Graves' hyperthyroidism that later progressed to Graves' ophthalmopathy. The chain has TRBV12-3 or TRBV12-4 and TRBJ2-5; TRBD1 matches at 8 bases. CDR3 amino acids: CASSFGQGRQETQYF. CDR3 nucleotide sequence: TGTGCCAGCAGTTTCGGACAGGGTCGTCAAGAGACCCAGTACTTC.